This TCR beta chain was found in a study of siplizumab effects on memory and regulatory T cells. Of note for this clone: Its cognate antigen is unknown.

Assays captured 95,000 to 100,000 TCR templates per sample. The data were produced by immunoSEQ multiplex PCR, yet TCRdb's version contains in-frame clones alone and is incomplete. The top ten hold approximately 1.2% of the sample, which has roughly 93,000 clones, about 94% seen once. The ends were cut back, 3 bases at V and 2 bases at J, with 11 bases in the middle. The CDR3 contains 14 residues. CDR1 is SEHNR and CDR2 is FQNEAQ in the germline V gene (reference sequence). Study results and caveats: Memory T cells appeared less diverse than naive cells, which seemed to contribute substantially to alloresponse. Of the proliferating CD4+ or CD8+ clones, roughly 75-97% lacked a naive or memory phenotype that could be assigned.

The J gene is TRBJ2-7, the V gene TRBV7-9; D unresolved. Sequences were obtained from non-Treg CD4+ T cells sorted from blood. This receptor was taken from a human donor in good health. CDR3 sequence (DNA): TGTGCCAGCAGCTTCGGACGGAAGGCCTACGAGCAGTACTTC. Protein: CASSFGRKAYEQYF.